Listed below are T cell receptor beta chains from one sample, sequenced in a study of T cell responses to AZD1222 COVID-19 vaccine. Produced via immunoSEQ multiplex PCR; TCRdb's table is partial and in-frame only. Among approximately 190,000 clones listed, approximately 91% were seen once. The sample in question was peripheral blood, obtained on day 0 of AZD1222 vaccination. The receptors derive from an adult in good health. Each CDR3 is given with its conserved first and last residue. The D gene is left open where the match is weak. Rows may omit the clone size; those that give it use once, few, many or a size class.

TRBJ2-1	TRBV28	.	.	CASSPKGSSYNEQFF	TGTGCCAGCAGCCCCAAAGGTAGCTCCTACAATGAGCAGTTCTTC
TRBJ1-2	TRBV5-1	.	.	CASSLAVRSGYTF	TGCGCCAGCAGCTTGGCCGTAAGAAGTGGCTACACCTTC
TRBJ2-1	TRBV11-3	.	once	CASSLGGTDNEQFF	TGTGCCAGCAGCTTAGGGGGGACGGACAATGAGCAGTTCTTC
TRBJ2-3	TRBV7-3	.	.	CASSLTPENTQYF	TGTGCCAGCAGCTTAACTCCCGAAAATACGCAGTATTTT
TRBJ2-4	TRBV2	.	.	CASSPSGENIQYF	TGTGCCAGCAGCCCCTCAGGGGAAAACATTCAGTACTTC
TRBJ1-5	TRBV19	.	.	CASSNLGGGNQPQHF	TGTGCCAGTAGTAACCTTGGGGGGGGCAATCAGCCCCAGCATTTT
TRBJ2-1	TRBV5-1	TRBD2	once	CASRLAGRHNEQFF	TGCGCCAGCAGACTAGCGGGGCGCCACAATGAGCAGTTCTTC
TRBJ1-2	TRBV2	.	.	CASSFTRASNYGYTF	TGTGCCAGCAGTTTCACTAGGGCGTCTAACTATGGCTACACCTTC
TRBJ2-7	TRBV6-5	TRBD2	.	CASSYSAGERFEQYF	TGTGCCAGCAGTTACTCGGCGGGGGAGCGGTTCGAGCAGTACTTC
TRBJ2-7	TRBV5-6	.	.	CASSFSDMGYEQYF	TGTGCCAGCAGCTTTAGTGACATGGGCTACGAGCAGTACTTC
TRBJ1-2	TRBV27	.	.	CASSPEGIDGYTF	TGTGCCAGCTCCCCGGAGGGTATCGATGGCTACACCTTC
TRBJ1-1	TRBV27	.	.	CASRPHDRDLEAFF	TGTGCCAGCAGACCACACGACCGGGACCTAGAAGCTTTCTTT
TRBJ2-5	TRBV7-6	TRBD1	.	CASSPGQGPYSQETQYF	TGTGCCAGCAGCCCGGGACAGGGGCCCTACTCACAAGAGACCCAGTACTTC
TRBJ1-2	TRBV19	.	few	CASSAVTGAGGYTF	TGTGCCAGTAGTGCCGTGACAGGCGCCGGTGGCTACACCTTC
TRBJ1-4	TRBV19	.	.	CASSSYAGSEKLFF	TGTGCCAGTAGTAGTTATGCAGGGTCTGAAAAACTGTTTTTT
TRBJ1-3	TRBV11-2	.	.	CASSFRPVGNSGNTIYF	TGTGCCAGCAGTTTTCGACCAGTGGGCAACTCTGGAAACACCATATATTTT
TRBJ2-1	TRBV7-3	TRBD2	.	CASSSIAGDRYNEQFF	TGTGCCAGCAGCTCAATAGCGGGGGACCGCTACAATGAGCAGTTCTTC